The 5 T cell receptor beta chains in this list originate from one sample, sequenced in a study of T cell repertoires in cytomegalovirus infection. TCRdb processed the reads anew with MiXCR; each CDR3 protein has one entry. Here the sample spans some 560,000 distinct CDR3 sequences, roughly 42% being singletons. Antigens for these TCRs are unknown. Material: cultured PBMCs, obtained from culture after CMV antigen stimulation. These receptors came from a human donor in good health (CMV status not recorded). Some clones in this sample may be carry-over from other donors' samples.

J is TRBJ2-5 and V is TRBV6-1; 11 nucleotides match TRBD2. Germline lookup yields CDR1 MNHNS and CDR2 SASEGT. This CDR3 comprises 15 residues. V shed 10 bases and J 2 bases; nucleotides not matched to a gene: 9. Written as DNA, the CDR3 is TGTGCCAAATCGCTTAGCGGGGGGGTTCAAGAGACCCAGTACTTC. Protein product: CAKSLSGGVQETQYF.

This clonotype was counted a few times. This rearrangement joins TRBV7-9 to TRBJ2-5; D is unresolved. The germline V gene encodes CDR1 SEHNR and CDR2 FQNEAQ (reference sequence). Trimming left V 7 bases short and J 6 bases short, with 18 bases between. This CDR3 is built from 14 residues. CDR3 residues: CASKPWATWKTQYF. CDR3 coding DNA: TGTGCCAGCAAGCCCTGGGCCACCTGGAAGACCCAGTACTTC.

This clonotype has just a few counts. The V call is TRBV6-5, the J call TRBJ2-3; D uncertain. The CDR3 is 16 residues long. V was pared by 4 bases and J by 5 bases, with 19 bases between. Germline values: CDR1 MNHEY, CDR2 SVGAGI. The CDR3 DNA reads as TGTGCCAGCAGTTCAAACTTTGGATTCCCGGGAGATACGCAGTATTTT. This translates into CASSSNFGFPGDTQYF.

In regard to this clonotype: Its ends do not fully match the called genes, so a read error is possible. The rearrangement uses TRBV2 and TRBJ2-1; possible D gene TRBD1, 5 bases. This CDR3 contains 12 residues. The germline CDR1 and CDR2 sequences are SNHLY and FYNNEI. The CDR3 DNA reads TGTGCCAGCAGGGAAGACAGCAATGAGCAGTTCTTC. Translating it yields CASREDSNEQFF.

V usage is TRBV18 and J usage is TRBJ1-2; no firm D call. V lost 5 bases and J lost 13, with 11 bases in between. Germline CDR1 reads KGHSH; CDR2 reads LQKENI. CDR3 length: 10 amino acids. The CDR3 is CASSGQLGTF. CDR3 sequence (DNA): TGTGCCAGCTCAGGCCAACTCGGCACCTTC.